This T cell receptor (beta chain) emerged from a study of T cell changes during pregnancy in multiple sclerosis. This clone was counted a single time. Assay used: immunoSEQ multiplex PCR; TCRdb lists only in-frame clones, some missing. The sample carries roughly 20,000 clones, about 89% recorded once. V was clipped by 0 bases and J by 5 bases, with 11 bases between them. Germline-derived CDR1 and CDR2 are LGHNA and YNFKEQ. The CDR3 is made up of 15 amino acids. The sequences come from CD8+ T cells from peripheral blood mononuclear cells, collected in the third trimester of pregnancy. The chain carries TRBV4-2 and TRBJ1-5; D perhaps matches TRBD1 (5 bases). The source of this sequence is a female donor in good health, enrolled as a control in a pregnancy study. The CDR3 protein is CASSQEPRGDQPQHF. The CDR3, as DNA: TGTGCCAGCAGCCAAGAACCCCGGGGGGATCAGCCCCAGCATTTT.